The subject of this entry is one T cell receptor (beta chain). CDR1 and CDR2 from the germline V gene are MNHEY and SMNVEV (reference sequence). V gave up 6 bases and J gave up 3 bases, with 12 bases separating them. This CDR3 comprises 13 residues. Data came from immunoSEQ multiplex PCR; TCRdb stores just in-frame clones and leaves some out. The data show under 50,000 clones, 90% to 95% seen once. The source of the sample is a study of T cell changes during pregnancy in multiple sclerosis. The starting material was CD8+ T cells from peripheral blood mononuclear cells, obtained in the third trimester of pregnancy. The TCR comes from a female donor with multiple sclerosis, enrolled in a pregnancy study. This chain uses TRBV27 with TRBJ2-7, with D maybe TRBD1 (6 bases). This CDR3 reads CASRRQDFYEQYF. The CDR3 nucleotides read TGTGCCAGCAGAAGACAGGATTTCTACGAGCAGTACTTC.